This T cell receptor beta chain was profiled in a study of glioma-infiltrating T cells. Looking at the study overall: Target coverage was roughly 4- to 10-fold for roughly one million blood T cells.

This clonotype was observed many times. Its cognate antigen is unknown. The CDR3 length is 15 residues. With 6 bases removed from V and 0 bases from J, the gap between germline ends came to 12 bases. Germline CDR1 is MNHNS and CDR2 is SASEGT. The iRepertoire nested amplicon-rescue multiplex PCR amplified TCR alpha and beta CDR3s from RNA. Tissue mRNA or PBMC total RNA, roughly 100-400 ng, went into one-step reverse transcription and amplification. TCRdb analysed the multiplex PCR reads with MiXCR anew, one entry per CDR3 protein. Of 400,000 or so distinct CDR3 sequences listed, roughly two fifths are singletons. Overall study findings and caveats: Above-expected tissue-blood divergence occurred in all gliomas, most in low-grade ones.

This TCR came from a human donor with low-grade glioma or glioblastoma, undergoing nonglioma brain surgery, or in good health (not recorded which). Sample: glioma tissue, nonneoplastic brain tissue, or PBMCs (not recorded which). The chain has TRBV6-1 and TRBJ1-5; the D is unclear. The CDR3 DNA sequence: TGTGCCAGCAGCATAACAGCGTATAGCAATCAGCCCCAGCATTTT. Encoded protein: CASSITAYSNQPQHF.